This T cell receptor beta chain was identified in a study of T-cell reconstitution after alpha-beta-depleted transplantation in children. During its preparation, the TCRbeta library received unique molecular identifiers. In TCRdb, the PCR reads were re-called with MiXCR into one record per CDR3 protein. The repertoire consists of roughly 400,000 distinct CDR3 sequences, with around 21% occurring once and the leading ten covering around 4%. This CDR3 comprises 15 residues. Germline V gene lookup returns CDR1 MNHEY and CDR2 SMNVEV (reference sequence). V shed 5 bases and J shed 4 bases, with 15 bases lying between them.

The clonotype comes from a human donor who donated a stem cell graft to a child with acute myeloid leukemia. V is TRBV27 and J is TRBJ1-5; tentatively, D is TRBD1 (5 bases). The starting material was PBMCs from the stem cell graft donor, obtained from the stem cell graft. The CDR3 region is CASSQTWGGNQPQHF. Here the CDR3 DNA reads TGTGCCAGCAGTCAGACCTGGGGGGGGAATCAGCCCCAGCATTTT.